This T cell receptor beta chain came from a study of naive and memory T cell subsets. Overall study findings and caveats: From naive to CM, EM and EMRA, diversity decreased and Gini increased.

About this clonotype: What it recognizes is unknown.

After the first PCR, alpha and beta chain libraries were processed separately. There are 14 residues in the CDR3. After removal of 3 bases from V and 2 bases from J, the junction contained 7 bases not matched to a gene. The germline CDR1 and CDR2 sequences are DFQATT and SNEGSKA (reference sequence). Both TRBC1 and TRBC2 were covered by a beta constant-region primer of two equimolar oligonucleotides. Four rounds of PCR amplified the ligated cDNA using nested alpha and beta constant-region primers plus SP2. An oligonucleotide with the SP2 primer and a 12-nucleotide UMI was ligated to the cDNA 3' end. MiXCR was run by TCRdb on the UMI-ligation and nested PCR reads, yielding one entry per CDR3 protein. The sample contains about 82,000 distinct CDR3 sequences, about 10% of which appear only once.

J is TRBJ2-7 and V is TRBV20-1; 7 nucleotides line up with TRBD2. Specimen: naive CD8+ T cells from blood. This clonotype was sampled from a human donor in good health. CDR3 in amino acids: CSARGREGTYEQYF. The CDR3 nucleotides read TGCAGTGCTAGGGGCAGGGAGGGGACCTACGAGCAGTACTTC.